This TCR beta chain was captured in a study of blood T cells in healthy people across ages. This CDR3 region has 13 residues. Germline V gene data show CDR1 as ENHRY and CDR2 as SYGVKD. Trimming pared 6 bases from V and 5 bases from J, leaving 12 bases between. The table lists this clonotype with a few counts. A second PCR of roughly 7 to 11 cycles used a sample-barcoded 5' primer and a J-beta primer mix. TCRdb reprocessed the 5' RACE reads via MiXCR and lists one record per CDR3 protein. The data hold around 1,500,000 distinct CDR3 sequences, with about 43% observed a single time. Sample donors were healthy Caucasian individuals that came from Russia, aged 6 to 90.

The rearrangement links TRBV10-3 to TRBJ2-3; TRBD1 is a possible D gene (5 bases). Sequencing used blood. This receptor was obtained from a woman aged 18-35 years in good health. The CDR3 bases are TGTGCCATCAGGTCAGGGATAGAAGATACGCAGTATTTT. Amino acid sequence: CAIRSGIEDTQYF.